This T cell receptor (beta chain) was observed in a study of blood T cell repertoires in COVID-19. The wider study: T cells, B-cell-depleted T cells, or PBMCs provided the cDNA or gDNA that served as material.

The trim removed 7 bases at V and 9 bases at J, leaving 10 bases unmatched. The germline CDR1 and CDR2 sequences are WSHSY and SAAADI. The length of the CDR3 is 14 residues. Only in-frame clones appear in the TCRdb table, and some are missing; sequencing was by immunoSEQ multiplex PCR. The data show 45,000 or so clones, roughly 82% seen once. This sequence was found in a woman aged 60-75 years with acute or convalescent COVID-19. The chain has TRBV10-2 and TRBJ2-1; 9 nucleotides line up with TRBD1. The sequencing sample was made of peripheral blood. CDR3 DNA: TGCGCCAGCATATTGGGACAGGGTAGGAGTGAGCAGTTCTTC. It is translated as CASILGQGRSEQFF.